This T cell receptor beta chain was identified during a study of CXCR3-negative and CXCR3-positive naive CD8 T cells. Overall study findings and caveats: CXCR3-positive naive cells had TRB CDR3s that were more hydrophobic than CXCR3-negative naive cells had.

In preparing the TRB cDNA libraries, 5' RACE with UMI labels was used. With the 5' RACE reads reprocessed, TCRdb shows one record per CDR3 protein and no DNA. Here the sample table reports 70,000 to 95,000 distinct CDR3 sequences. CD45RO-CCR7+CD27+CD95- expression identified naive CD8+ T cells. In the case of this clonotype: Its specificity is not known.

The sequence was collected from a human donor in good health. Some clones in this sample may be carry-over from other donors' samples. The sample was naive CXCR3- CD8+ T cells from blood. Subset noted: CD45RO-CCR7+CD27+CD95- naive CD8+ T cells lacking CXCR3 (TNR3-).

CDR3 protein: CASSQEFDEQFF. The rearrangement links TRBV14 to TRBJ2-1. Germline assignment: CDR1 SGHDN and CDR2 FVKESK. This CDR3 has 12 residues.